This TCR beta chain comes out of a study of blood T cell repertoires in COVID-19 (dated by TCRdb to the early 2020s). Study-level background: The collaborator samples originated in the United States, Italy and Spain and spanned the acute and convalescent phases of COVID-19. The material from the prospective study consisted of cDNA or gDNA derived from T cells, B-cell-depleted T cells, or PBMCs. Deeply sampled blood TCRbeta repertoires from subjects exposed to, actively infected with, or recovered from COVID-19 were included in the dataset. The repertoires were released in a freely available public database meant as a resource for research on the immune response to SARS-CoV-2. The samples were drawn from two sources: the first 160 participants of the ongoing ImmuneRACE study, and 1,000 to 1,500 subjects contributed by 6 global collaborators. Nearly every sample came with metadata listing a de-identified subject ID, COVID-19 status, age in years and sex. Where available, HLA class I and class II types were taken from metadata supplied by the sample provider and were not determined by assay-based typing.

Broader findings and caveats from the paper: How much clinical and demographic metadata was included differed by source and by participant, and the metadata was provided uncurated.

A note on this clone: There is no known antigen for this receptor. Base qualities are missing; no much larger clone stands one base away. Other DNA sequences in this sample translate to the same CDR3.

The immunoSEQ Assay, a bias-controlled multiplex PCR, was used to amplify TCRbeta CDR3 regions from genomic DNA. Per the source publication's procedure: Nucleated cell counts per sample were estimated from amplification of reference gene primers within the assay. Sequence reads were collapsed and filtered to measure the absolute abundance of every unique TCRbeta CDR3 rearrangement. For each sample, productive Simpson clonality was calculated as the square root of Simpson's diversity index across productive rearrangements. The table was pulled from immuneACCESS by TCRdb, which kept in-frame rearrangements only. Such tables lose some clones; where checked, under half of the loss comes from unresolved V genes, and the rest has no known cause. That table gives V, J and clone size, and the DNA gave D and trimming. The table for this sample lists approximately 200,000 clones; around 80% of them were counted only once. The leading ten clones occupy approximately 6.9% of the sample.

CDR1 and CDR2 were assigned from the germline V gene as SGHRS and YFSETQ. V is reduced by 0 bases and J by 5 bases, leaving a spacing of 6 bases between them. The CDR3 sequence holds 13 residues, the cysteine and phenylalanine included. Only CDR3 DNA is held: 39 bases, read in frame from base 1. Each collaborating institution followed its own protocols to collect whole blood in K2EDTA tubes. For TCRbeta analysis, collaborators shipped samples in one of three forms: frozen whole blood, isolated PBMCs, or DNA extracted from either of those sample types. This clonotype was sampled from a human donor with acute or convalescent COVID-19. The donor label of this sample is uncertain. The sequence joins TRBV5-1 to TRBJ2-1; a tentative D call is TRBD2 (5 bases match). What was sequenced was peripheral blood. The bases are TGCGCCAGCAGCTTGGTGGGAGACAATGAGCAGTTCTTC. This is translated as CASSLVGDNEQFF.